This T cell receptor beta chain was recovered during a study of blood T cell repertoires in COVID-19. The repertoire was sequenced with immunoSEQ multiplex PCR; TCRdb's copy has only in-frame clones and lacks some. Seen here are around 230,000 clones, roughly nine tenths observed once, and the top ten hold around 0.72%. This receptor was obtained from a man aged 35-49 years with acute or convalescent COVID-19. The sequencing sample was made of peripheral blood.

The chain's CDR3 is CASSRQGASYGYTF. In DNA, the CDR3 is TGTGCCAGCAGCAGACAGGGGGCTTCCTATGGCTACACCTTC. The chain employs TRBV7-9 and TRBJ1-2, with 10 bases matching TRBD1. Germline V gene data show CDR1 as SEHNR and CDR2 as FQNEAQ (reference sequence). Losses at the gene ends were 5 bases for V and 4 bases for J; bases not matched to a gene: 4. The CDR3 is made up of 14 amino acids.